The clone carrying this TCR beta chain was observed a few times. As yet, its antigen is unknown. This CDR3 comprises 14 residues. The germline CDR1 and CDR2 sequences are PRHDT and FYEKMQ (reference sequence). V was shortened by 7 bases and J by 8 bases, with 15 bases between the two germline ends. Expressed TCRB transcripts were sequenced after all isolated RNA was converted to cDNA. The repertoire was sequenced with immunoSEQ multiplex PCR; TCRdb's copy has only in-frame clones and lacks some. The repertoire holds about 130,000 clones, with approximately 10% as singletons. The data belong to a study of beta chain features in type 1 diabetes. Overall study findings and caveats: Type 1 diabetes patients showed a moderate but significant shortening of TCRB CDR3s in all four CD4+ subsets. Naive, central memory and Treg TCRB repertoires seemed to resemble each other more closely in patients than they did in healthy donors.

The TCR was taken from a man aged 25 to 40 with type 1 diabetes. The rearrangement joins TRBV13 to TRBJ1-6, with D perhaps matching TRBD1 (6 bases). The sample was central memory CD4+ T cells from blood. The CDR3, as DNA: TGTGCCAGCACCTCCACTAAGGGGGATTCACCCCTCCACTTT. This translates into CASTSTKGDSPLHF. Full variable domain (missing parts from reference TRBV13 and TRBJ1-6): AAGVIQSPRHLIKEKRETATLKCYPIPRHDTVYWYQQGPGQDPQFLISFYEKMQSDKGSIPDRFSAQQFSDYHSELNMSSLELGDSALYFCASTSTKGDSPLHFGNGTRLTVT.